This TCR beta chain comes out of a study of blood T cell repertoires in COVID-19 (dated by TCRdb to between 2020 and 2021). Describing the broader study: Samples from collaborators originated in the United States, Italy and Spain and spanned both the acute and convalescent phases of COVID-19. A freely available public database, intended as a resource for researchers studying the immune response to SARS-CoV-2, is where the repertoires were released. HLA class I and class II types, where available, came from metadata supplied by the sample provider rather than from assay-based typing. Samples came from the ongoing ImmuneRACE study (first 160 participants) plus 1,254 subjects from 6 global collaborators. The dataset comprised deeply sampled blood TCRbeta repertoires from subjects exposed to, actively infected with, or recovered from COVID-19. The sample metadata nearly always contained a de-identified subject ID, COVID-19 status, age in years and sex. The material from the prospective study consisted of cDNA or gDNA derived from T cells, B-cell-depleted T cells, or PBMCs.

Participants in the prospective study were enrolled through a virtual design, were aged roughly 18 to 90 years, and lived in some 24 United States geographic areas. Cohort assignment in the prospective study relied on participant-reported clinical history from a screening survey and a study questionnaire. A participant counted as exposed if, within 2 weeks of entering the study, that participant had been in contact with someone who had a PCR-confirmed or clinician-diagnosed COVID-19 case. Each participant in the prospective study had whole blood, serum and a nasopharyngeal or oropharyngeal swab collected by mobile phlebotomists. Prospective study participants could optionally give additional blood draws and questionnaires over a roughly 2-month period. Prospective study blood samples were shipped either frozen or at room temperature before DNA extraction. The immunoSEQ Assay, a bias-controlled multiplex PCR, was used to amplify TCRbeta CDR3 regions from genomic DNA. On the study's bioinformatics: Within the assay, amplification of reference gene primers was used to estimate how many nucleated cells each sample contained. To quantify the absolute abundance of each unique TCRbeta CDR3 rearrangement, sequence reads were collapsed and filtered. Productive Simpson clonality was computed per sample as the square root of Simpson's diversity index over productive rearrangements. Drawn from immuneACCESS, this table holds only the in-frame rearrangements with V and J called that TCRdb kept. Clones are partly lost; checked studies trace under half to an unresolved V gene and leave the rest unexplained. The DNA was the basis for D and trimming; V, J and clone size are from that table. The sample yields approximately 220,000 clones; roughly four fifths were counted once. More than 4.5% of the sample is in the top ten clones.

Clipping removes 2 bases from V and 5 bases from J, with 7 as the unmatched junction base count. The CDR3, cysteine through phenylalanine, is 15 amino acids long. Left in the record is the CDR3 DNA by itself, 45 bases read in frame from the first base. In the germline V gene, CDR1 corresponds to MNHEY and CDR2 to SVGEGT. Paper-wide results and their limitations: Clinical and demographic metadata were provided uncurated, with the amount varying by source and participant.

As regards this clone: The antigen it binds to is not known. The record has no base qualities; no much larger clone is one base away.

The V gene is TRBV6-2 or TRBV6-3 and the J gene is TRBJ2-5, with 8 middle bases fitting TRBD1. This clonotype was obtained from a woman aged 50 to 60 who had been exposed to COVID-19. Sequenced material: PBMCs or T cells enriched from blood (not recorded which). CDR3 region: CASSYAGGRMETQYF. The nucleotides read TGTGCCAGCAGTTACGCAGGGGGCCGCATGGAGACCCAGTACTTC.